Below, 29 T cell receptor beta chains from the same sample are listed, as sequenced in a study of blood T cell repertoires in COVID-19. Only in-frame clones appear in the TCRdb table, and some are missing; sequencing was by immunoSEQ multiplex PCR. The table includes about 140,000 clones, approximately 87% detected once. Material for sequencing was peripheral blood. Receptors were obtained from a human donor in a cohort sampled during active COVID-19.

The chain is built from TRBV15 and TRBJ2-1; D is unclear. Germline V gives CDR1 LNHNV, CDR2 YYDKDF (reference sequence). The V and J ends lost 7 bases and 0 bases respectively, with 4 bases between them. The CDR3 is made up of 12 amino acids. The CDR3 DNA sequence: TGTGCCACCACTAGCTCCTACAATGAGCAGTTCTTC. This codes for CATTSSYNEQFF.

The chain carries TRBV18 and TRBJ2-1; D is ambiguous. The CDR3 runs to 14 residues. Germline lookup yields CDR1 KGHSH and CDR2 LQKENI. Trimming shortened V by 3 bases and J by 5 bases, and 11 bases separated the two germline ends. In DNA, the CDR3 is TGTGCCAGCTCACCCGTTGTGCAGAACAATGAGCAGTTCTTC. Amino acid sequence: CASSPVVQNNEQFF.

The chain uses TRBV7-2 and TRBJ1-2, with D unresolved. The CDR3 covers 13 residues. Trimming stripped 6 bases from V and 2 bases from J, with 10 bases between. Germline CDR1 and CDR2: SGHTA and FQGNSA. This chain's CDR3 is CASSLDKNYGYTF. For the CDR3, the DNA is TGTGCCAGCAGTCTCGACAAGAACTATGGCTACACCTTC. The whole variable domain, remainder taken from reference TRBV7-2 and TRBJ1-2, is GAGVSQSPSNKVTEKGKDVELRCDPISGHTALYWYRQSLGQGLEFLIYFQGNSAPDKSGLPSDRFSAERTGGSVSTLTIQRTQQEDSAVYLCASSLDKNYGYTFGSGTRLTVV.

This sequence joins TRBV4-3 and TRBJ2-6; D is ambiguous. Germline V lookup: CDR1 LGHNA, CDR2 YSLEER. This CDR3 is built from 16 residues. V lost 4 bases to trimming and J lost 0 bases, with 10 bases between them. CDR3 region: CASSPLPSSGANVLTF. The CDR3, as DNA: TGCGCCAGCAGCCCTTTGCCTAGCTCTGGGGCCAACGTCCTGACTTTC.

The gene calls are TRBV18 and TRBJ1-1; 8 bases match TRBD1. CDR3 length equals 15 residues. With V trimmed by 4 bases and J by 1 base, 5 bases remained unmatched. The germline gives CDR1 KGHSH, CDR2 LQKENI. As DNA, the CDR3 is TGTGCCAGCTCACAAACCGGGACAGGGAACACTGAAGCTTTCTTT. It yields the protein CASSQTGTGNTEAFF.

The V call is TRBV6-2 or TRBV6-3, the J call TRBJ2-1, with 8 bases aligning to TRBD2. V shed 6 bases and J 6 bases; nucleotides not matched to a gene: 13. Germline V lookup: CDR1 MNHEY, CDR2 SVGEGT. This CDR3 is 16 amino acids long. DNA of the CDR3: TGTGCCAGCAGCGGTAGCGGGATCATTGAGGGCAATGAGCAGTTCTTC. This gives the protein CASSGSGIIEGNEQFF.

The rearrangement uses TRBV7-9 and TRBJ2-1; 10 positions agree with TRBD2. Germline loops: CDR1 SEHNR, CDR2 FQNEAQ (reference sequence). The J segment lost 8 bases and the V segment lost 6 bases, leaving 4 bases of the junction unmatched. The CDR3 covers 13 residues. This chain's CDR3 is CASRASGGDEQFF. The CDR3 DNA reads as TGTGCCAGCAGAGCAAGCGGGGGGGATGAGCAGTTCTTC.

This clone was seen a single time. The V call is TRBV7-2, the J call TRBJ1-6; D is ambiguous. In germline, CDR1 is SGHTA, CDR2 FQGNSA. This CDR3 comprises 14 residues. V lost 11 bases and J lost 7, with 18 bases in between. The CDR3 is CAGAAEGGNSPLHF. Here the CDR3 DNA reads TGTGCCGGAGCAGCGGAGGGAGGAAATTCACCCCTCCACTTT.

The chain is built from TRBV5-1 and TRBJ2-2; D is undetermined. Trimming took off 4 bases at V and 1 base at J, with 11 bases between the two ends. The germline CDR1 and CDR2 sequences are SGHRS and YFSETQ. The CDR3 loop spans 15 amino acids. CDR3 DNA: TGCGCCAGCAGCATGACAACAGTGAACACCGGGGAGCTGTTTTTT. It specifies CASSMTTVNTGELFF.

The V gene is TRBV11-2, the J gene TRBJ2-1; no definite D call. The CDR3 length is 15 residues. V lost 3 bases, J lost 0 bases, and 9 bases lay in between. Per germline, CDR1 SGHAT and CDR2 FQNNGV. This CDR3 reads CASSFLVSSYNEQFF. The CDR3 DNA sequence: TGTGCCAGCAGCTTCCTGGTTAGCTCCTACAATGAGCAGTTCTTC.

The rearrangement links TRBV25-1 to TRBJ1-2; 7 nucleotides align to TRBD1. Per germline, CDR1 MGHDK and CDR2 SYGVNS. The CDR3 runs to 14 residues. The V gene end was trimmed by 4 bases and the J gene end by 4 bases; junction bases not matched to a gene: 6. CDR3 DNA: TGTGCCAGCAGTGGAGGGGGCCTTGCCTATGGCTACACCTTC. This translates into CASSGGGLAYGYTF.

The chain joins TRBV19 to TRBJ2-2; 12 bases agree with TRBD2. Germline V gene lookup returns CDR1 LNHDA and CDR2 SQIVND (reference sequence). The CDR3 extends over 17 amino acids. J was trimmed by 5 bases and V by 5 bases; bases with no gene match: 9. CDR3 region: CASSFPTSGGGTGELFF. CDR3 DNA sequence: TGTGCCAGTAGTTTCCCGACTAGCGGGGGAGGTACCGGGGAGCTGTTTTTT.

This rearrangement joins TRBV18 to TRBJ2-7, with unresolved D. Germline CDR1 KGHSH, CDR2 LQKENI. This CDR3 is built from 15 residues. Trimming took 2 bases from V and 3 from J, leaving 14 bases between them. The DNA for the CDR3 is TGTGCCAGCTCACCAGCCCTGGCAGGATACTACGAGCAGTACTTC. Its protein is CASSPALAGYYEQYF.

This clone came up once. The chain couples TRBV4-3 to TRBJ1-1; a weak D match, TRBD1 (6 bases). From germline, CDR1 is LGHNA and CDR2 YSLEER. This CDR3 is built from 13 residues. V lost 5 bases, J lost 7 bases, and 14 bases lay in between. This CDR3 reads CASSGRDTLEAFF. CDR3 nucleotides: TGCGCCAGCAGCGGACGGGACACCCTTGAAGCTTTCTTT.

The chain uses TRBV1 and TRBJ2-7; the table's D call, TRBD2, has no DNA check behind it. TRBV1 is a recognized pseudogene. The CDR3 length is 16 residues. The CDR3 region has the DNA TGCACCAGCAGCCAAGATAGGAGCGGGAGGTTTTACGAGCAGTACGTC. Residues: CTSSQDRSGRFYEQYV.

V gene TRBV21-1 combines with J gene TRBJ1-1; the table names TRBD1, a call not compared with the DNA. TRBV21-1 is a recognized pseudogene. The CDR3 contains 16 residues. The CDR3: CASSTKEGAENTEAFF. The CDR3 nucleotides read TGTGCCAGCAGCACAAAGGAGGGGGCCGAGAACACTGAAGCTTTCTTT.

V and J are TRBV25-1 and TRBJ2-6; 7 nucleotides match TRBD1. J gave up 2 bases and V 6 bases, and 7 bases lay outside the gene matches. The germline V gene encodes CDR1 MGHDK and CDR2 SYGVNS. The CDR3 loop spans 16 amino acids. As DNA, the CDR3 is TGTGCCAGCAGCGCCAACGACAGGGCTGGGGCCAACGTCCTGACTTTC. Protein: CASSANDRAGANVLTF.

This sequence joins TRBV7-7 and TRBJ2-6, with TRBD2 as a possible D gene (5 bases). Trimming left V 5 bases short and J 4 bases short, with 18 bases between. The V gene's germline CDR1 is SSHAT and CDR2 FNYEAQ (reference sequence). This CDR3 spans 17 amino acids. The chain's CDR3 is CASSPRPDLGGANVLTF. CDR3 DNA: TGTGCCAGCAGCCCCCGACCGGACTTGGGAGGGGCCAACGTCCTGACTTTC.

The rearrangement joins TRBV5-4 to TRBJ2-6, with a tentative D call TRBD2 (7 bases). Trimming pared 3 bases from V and 3 bases from J, leaving 16 bases between. Germline loops: CDR1 SGHNT, CDR2 YYREEE (reference sequence). The CDR3 extends over 17 amino acids. CDR3 in amino acids: CASSYGTPGGGANVLTF. CDR3 in DNA: TGTGCCAGCAGCTACGGGACACCGGGGGGTGGGGCCAACGTCCTGACTTTC.

The chain has TRBV25-1 and TRBJ1-4; D is ambiguous. Germline-derived CDR1 and CDR2 are MGHDK and SYGVNS. The CDR3 totals 14 residues. Trimming left V 3 bases short and J 8 bases short, with 13 bases between. The CDR3 is CASSDDYGVEKLFF. The CDR3 DNA sequence: TGTGCCAGCAGTGACGACTACGGAGTAGAAAAACTGTTTTTT.

About this clone: Other DNA sequences in this specimen translate into the identical CDR3. The gene calls are TRBV19 and TRBJ2-6; 9 bases are a match to TRBD1. CDR1 is LNHDA and CDR2 is SQIVND in the germline V gene (reference sequence). The CDR3 is made up of 15 amino acids. J lost 4 bases, V lost 6 bases, and 4 bases had no gene match. CDR3: CASRTGGAGANVLTF. CDR3 nucleotides: TGTGCCAGTAGAACAGGGGGCGCAGGGGCCAACGTCCTGACTTTC.

The chain has TRBV6-2 or TRBV6-3 and TRBJ2-3; TRBD1 matches 10 bases. The V segment lost 6 bases and the J segment 4 bases; nucleotides outside the gene matches: 10. The CDR3 extends over 16 amino acids. Germline V CDR1 and CDR2: MNHEY, SVGEGT. CDR3 loop: CASSFDRGHYPDTQYF. The CDR3 coding sequence is TGTGCCAGCAGCTTCGACAGGGGGCATTACCCAGATACGCAGTATTTT.

The chain carries TRBV19 and TRBJ1-4; maybe TRBD1 (5 bases). Trimming left V 7 bases short and J 8 bases short, with 14 bases between. Germline CDR1 and CDR2: LNHDA and SQIVND (reference sequence). CDR3 length: 13 residues. As DNA, the CDR3 is TGTGCCAGTAACGTCGGGGGGTGGGAAAAACTGTTTTTT. Translation gives CASNVGGWEKLFF.

The J gene is TRBJ2-5, the V gene TRBV23-1; 8 bases fit TRBD1. TRBV23-1 falls under the ORF class, with uncertain function. The CDR3 sequence is 14 residues long. V shed 4 bases, J shed 5 bases, and the junction held 6 bases outside the gene matches. The chain's CDR3 is CASSRAGGEETQYF. The CDR3 DNA reads TGCGCCAGCAGTCGGGCAGGGGGCGAGGAGACCCAGTACTTC.

The chain recombines TRBV11-2 with TRBJ1-1; a possible D gene is TRBD1 (5 bases). Germline V gene sequence: CDR1 SGHAT, CDR2 FQNNGV. CDR3 length: 14 residues. V gave up 2 bases and J gave up 6 bases, with 13 bases separating them. This CDR3 reads CASSLQGNSAEAFF. The CDR3 DNA reads as TGTGCCAGCAGCTTACAGGGTAATTCGGCTGAAGCTTTCTTT.

This chain links TRBV7-2 with TRBJ2-3, with D tentatively TRBD1 (5 bases). From germline, CDR1 is SGHTA and CDR2 FQGNSA. The CDR3 runs 14 residues. With 0 bases removed from V and 4 bases from J, the gap between germline ends came to 8 bases. The CDR3: CASSLAQGSDTQYF. The CDR3 DNA follows: TGTGCCAGCAGCTTAGCCCAGGGTTCAGATACGCAGTATTTT.

The chain carries TRBV5-6 and TRBJ1-1; 11 nucleotides match TRBD1. V lost 0 bases to trimming and J lost 6 bases; unmatched junction nucleotides: 4. Germline loops: CDR1 SGHDT, CDR2 YYEEEE. The length of the CDR3 is 15 residues. In nucleotides, the CDR3 is TGTGCCAGCAGCTTGGGAGGGACAGGGGGTTCTGAAGCTTTCTTT. This translates into CASSLGGTGGSEAFF.

The chain carries TRBV29-1 and TRBJ1-1; perhaps TRBD1 as D (5 bases). The CDR3 has 13 residues. The germline V gene has CDR1 SQVTM and CDR2 ANQGSEA. V was pared by 3 bases and J by 4 bases, with 12 bases between. The CDR3 DNA reads TGCAGCGTTGATCGGGGGAAGAGCACTGAAGCTTTCTTT. Protein sequence: CSVDRGKSTEAFF.

J is TRBJ1-4 and V is TRBV15; D uncertain. Trimming pared 1 base from V and 5 bases from J, leaving 5 bases between. Germline V gives CDR1 LNHNV, CDR2 YYDKDF (reference sequence). The CDR3 is made up of 13 amino acids. CDR3 coding DNA: TGTGCCACCAGCAGAGGGCAGAATGAAAAACTGTTTTTT. It encodes CATSRGQNEKLFF.